Below, one TCR beta chain is given with its context. This clonotype showed up many times. This receptor's antigen is unknown. The record has no base qualities; no much larger clone is one base away. The data originate from a study of breast tumors, draining lymph nodes, adjacent tissues (dated by TCRdb to about 2016). About the full investigation: TCR beta repertoires were compared across tumor, adjacent nontumor tissue and axillary lymph nodes obtained from breast cancer patients. In human breast cancer, the study set out to evaluate how tumor, surrounding tissue and draining lymph node repertoires relate to one another and whether T cells may move between these sites.

Sequencing used an Illumina HiSeq 2000. TCR beta chain libraries were generated by multiplex PCR amplification. High-throughput sequencing was used to analyze the amplified TCR beta chain products. The raw public reads went through TCRdb reprocessing: fastp at Q25, MiXCR clone calling, in-frame beta chains kept. For every CDR3 protein sequence, its rows merge into one entry that carries the most common genes and DNA. The sample contains some 120,000 distinct CDR3 sequences, 15% to 20% of them found a single time. Roughly 3.5% of the sample rests with the top ten. Lymph node samples were obtained from the axillary draining lymph nodes of breast cancer patients. Unmatched junction bases come to 6, with V trimmed by 4 bases and J by 5 bases. CDR1 SGHTA and CDR2 FQGNSA are derived from the germline V gene. From its cysteine to its phenylalanine, the CDR3 spans 14 amino acids. CDR3 DNA only is kept here, 42 bases in frame from base 1.

Study-level results and caveats: Tumor and nontumor tissue repertoires were significantly more similar in luminal-like than in basal-like breast cancer. The conclusion that tumor T cells originate in lymph nodes was presented as consistent with a hypothesis rather than as directly demonstrated. The data were considered consistent with most tumor T cells being derived from the lymph node and subsequently expanding within tumor tissue. Tumor T-cell repertoires showed less diversity than lymph node repertoires and more diversity than nontumor tissue repertoires, and tumor T-cell repertoires showed preferential V and J gene usage.

This TCR derives from a female donor with breast cancer. Some clones in this sample may be carry-over from other donors' samples. The chain uses TRBV7-2 and TRBJ1-2; 8 bases in the middle match TRBD1. Sequences were obtained from axillary lymph node tissue. The CDR3 is CASSSGGGYYGYTF. In nucleotides, the sequence is TGTGCCAGCAGCTCAGGGGGCGGTTATTATGGCTACACCTTC.